The 22 T cell receptor beta chains in this list originate from one sample, sequenced in a study of T cells in Graves' hyperthyroidism and ophthalmopathy (dated by TCRdb to between 2018 and 2020). Receptor libraries were prepared by multiplex PCR. Sequencing took place on an Illumina HiSeq 2000. The TCR beta CDR3 regions were amplified from the RNA transcripts. The TCR CDR3 was subjected to a first round of RT-PCR using the HTBI primer set and the Qiagen OneStep RT-PCR kit. Using fastp at Q25 and MiXCR, TCRdb reprocessed the public reads and kept productive beta chains. A single entry per CDR3 protein holds the most common genes and DNA from its merged rows. The sample records under 800,000 distinct CDR3 sequences, roughly 15% of which are singletons. The ten largest clones take up roughly 10% of the sample. The sample taken for sequencing was blood. Every receptor here comes from a woman under 30 with Graves' hyperthyroidism.

On this clonotype itself: Just one base apart from a much larger clone, this may be a read error. The V gene is TRBV18, the J gene TRBJ1-5; weak D call: TRBD1 (6 bases). The germline CDR1 and CDR2 sequences are KGHSH and LQKENI. The CDR3 length is 14 residues. CDR3 DNA: TGTGCCGGCTCACCGGGGGCCAACAATCAGCCCCAGCATTTT. Encoded protein: CAGSPGANNQPQHF.

This clonotype was detected ten times or more. The rearrangement links TRBV24-1 to TRBJ2-5; 12 bases are a match to TRBD1. Germline lookup yields CDR1 KGHDR and CDR2 SFDVKD. The V and J ends lost 4 bases and 5 bases, in that order; junction bases with no gene match: 10. CDR3 length: 17 amino acids. The CDR3 region has the DNA TGTGCCACCAGTGAGGATTGGGGGACAGGGGGCTCGGAGACCCAGTACTTC. Protein sequence: CATSEDWGTGGSETQYF.

The table lists this clonotype with many counts. The chain links TRBV2 to TRBJ2-1; 8 nucleotides agree with TRBD2. The CDR3 covers 16 residues. Germline-derived CDR1 and CDR2 are SNHLY and FYNNEI. With V trimmed by 0 bases and J by 6 bases, 7 bases remained unmatched. In DNA, the CDR3 is TGTGCCAGCAGTGAAGCCCCCGGGACTAGTGTCAATGAGCAGTTCTTC. It is translated as CASSEAPGTSVNEQFF.

This clonotype was detected ten times or more. The chain uses TRBV20-1 and TRBJ2-1, with 8 bases aligning to TRBD1. CDR1 is DFQATT and CDR2 is SNEGSKA in the germline V gene (reference sequence). Trimming took 1 base from V and 6 from J; bases not matched to a gene: 11. The CDR3 is 16 residues long. The CDR3 DNA reads as TGCAGTGCTAGAGGGACGGACAGGGCGACAAGCAATGAGCAGTTCTTC. Amino acid sequence: CSARGTDRATSNEQFF.

This clonotype has a count of ten or more. In DNA, the CDR3 is TGCGCCAGCAGCCAGAGGCGGGAGCGCGAGCAGTACTTC. This codes for CASSQRREREQYF. The V and J genes are TRBV4-3 and TRBJ2-7; 7 positions match TRBD2. The CDR3 loop spans 13 amino acids. Germline assignment: CDR1 LGHNA and CDR2 YSLEER. The V and J ends lost 3 bases and 6 bases, in that order; junction bases with no gene match: 5.

This clonotype showed up many times. The CDR3 nucleotides read TGTGCCAGCATTTTTGCAGGGGGCGAAGCTTTCTTT. Its protein product is CASIFAGGEAFF. The J gene is TRBJ1-1, the V gene TRBV12-3 or TRBV12-4; 8 bases line up with TRBD1. The J segment lost 8 bases and the V segment lost 7 bases, leaving 6 bases of the junction unmatched. This CDR3 comprises 12 residues.

The chain employs TRBV4-3 and TRBJ1-2; 9 positions agree with TRBD1. CDR3 length equals 16 residues. The germline gives CDR1 LGHNA, CDR2 YSLEER. The V segment lost 1 base and the J segment 3 bases; nucleotides outside the gene matches: 6. The CDR3 protein is CASSQADRGSYYGYTF. The CDR3 coding sequence is TGCGCCAGCAGCCAAGCCGACAGGGGGTCGTACTATGGCTACACCTTC.

This chain links TRBV30 with TRBJ2-5; TRBD2 matches 8 bases. Unmatched junction bases numbered 5, after V lost 4 bases and J lost 4 bases. This CDR3 is 13 amino acids long. Germline loops: CDR1 GTSNPN, CDR2 SVGIG (reference sequence). In DNA form, the CDR3 reads TGTGCCTGGAATCCGGGAGGGGCAGAGACCCAGTACTTC. It encodes CAWNPGGAETQYF.

Many counts were recorded for this clonotype. The V and J genes are TRBV2 and TRBJ2-1; 15 bases fit TRBD2. The V and J ends lost 6 bases and 9 bases, in that order; junction bases with no gene match: 9. Germline V lookup: CDR1 SNHLY, CDR2 FYNNEI. The CDR3 extends over 16 amino acids. The CDR3 spells CASRALGLAGGSEQFF. In nucleotides, the CDR3 is TGTGCCAGCAGGGCCTTAGGACTAGCGGGAGGGAGTGAGCAGTTCTTC.

This clonotype was observed a handful of times. The rearrangement links TRBV2 to TRBJ2-7, with no clear D. Germline V gene lookup returns CDR1 SNHLY and CDR2 FYNNEI. V was cut by 3 bases and J by 3 bases, with 21 bases left in between. This CDR3 spans 17 amino acids. CDR3 DNA: TGTGCCAGCAGTGATAAAAGTCCTCTGGGGATCAACTACGAGCAGTACTTC. Protein sequence: CASSDKSPLGINYEQYF. Looking up the rest from reference TRBV2 and TRBJ2-7 gives the full variable domain: EPEVTQTPSHQVTQMGQEVILRCVPISNHLYFYWYRQILGQKVEFLVSFYNNEISEKSEIFDDQFSVERPDGSNFTLKIRSTKLEDSAMYFCASSDKSPLGINYEQYFGPGTRLTVT.

This clonotype was counted many times. CDR3 amino acids: CASSWTRGQEQYF. DNA of the CDR3: TGTGCCAGCAGTTGGACCAGGGGGCAAGAGCAGTACTTC. V usage is TRBV6-1 and J usage is TRBJ2-7, with 8 bases lining up with TRBD1. Trimming cost V 5 bases and J 7 bases; bases outside gene matches: 7. This CDR3 contains 13 residues. CDR1 and CDR2 (germline): MNHNS, SASEGT.

The sample holds a few counts of this clonotype. In nucleotides, the CDR3 is TGTGCCTCCGCCAGGACAGGGAACAATCAGCCCCAGCATTTT. Protein product: CASARTGNNQPQHF. The chain uses TRBV2 and TRBJ1-5; 8 bases map to TRBD1. The trim removed 11 bases at V and 3 bases at J, leaving 9 bases unmatched. CDR3 length: 14 amino acids. Germline V lookup: CDR1 SNHLY, CDR2 FYNNEI.

The chain links TRBV6-2 or TRBV6-3 to TRBJ2-2; D unclear. Trimming pared 2 bases from V and 4 bases from J, leaving 17 bases between. The germline CDR1 and CDR2 sequences are MNHEY and SVGEGT. The CDR3 runs to 17 residues. The CDR3 loop is CASSYPSKGWSTGELFF. In nucleotides, the CDR3 is TGTGCCAGCAGTTACCCCTCTAAAGGGTGGAGCACCGGGGAGCTGTTTTTT.

Many counts were recorded for this clonotype. This rearrangement joins TRBV13 to TRBJ1-4; weak D call: TRBD1 (6 bases). The CDR3 is 14 amino acids. Trimming took off 1 base at V and 7 bases at J, with 10 bases between the two ends. Germline loops: CDR1 PRHDT, CDR2 FYEKMQ (reference sequence). The CDR3 DNA reads TGTGCCAGCAGCTTAGCGGGGGCCGGTGAAAAACTGTTTTTT. It is translated as CASSLAGAGEKLFF.

This clonotype was picked up many times. The chain couples TRBV20-1 to TRBJ2-7, with 7 bases matching TRBD2. Germline V lookup: CDR1 DFQATT, CDR2 SNEGSKA (reference sequence). The CDR3 runs to 14 residues. Germline trimming cut 0 bases from V and 2 bases from J; bases unmatched to any gene: 4. This chain's CDR3 is CSARDGRLTYEQYF. The CDR3 nucleotides are TGCAGTGCTAGAGACGGGAGGCTTACCTACGAGCAGTACTTC.

This clonotype was detected only a few times. The chain links TRBV2 to TRBJ2-7, with D perhaps TRBD1 or TRBD2 (5 bases each). The CDR3 has 13 residues. The V gene's germline CDR1 is SNHLY and CDR2 FYNNEI. Between the trimmed V and J ends, which lost 7 bases and 4 bases, there was a span of 14 bases. The DNA for the CDR3 is TGTGCCAGCAAAAACGGGGCGGTTTACGAGCAGTACTTC. The encoded protein is CASKNGAVYEQYF.

This clonotype was observed a few times. The CDR3 loop is CASSSRTLNTEAFF. The CDR3, as DNA: TGTGCCAGCAGCAGCAGGACCCTGAACACTGAAGCTTTCTTT. The rearrangement links TRBV3-1 to TRBJ1-1, with D hard to call. Germline CDR1 LGHDT, CDR2 YNNKEL (reference sequence). Trimming pared 5 bases from V and 0 bases from J, leaving 10 bases between. The CDR3 contains 14 residues.

The rearrangement uses TRBV7-3 and TRBJ2-3; no definite D call. CDR3 length: 13 amino acids. Trimming pared 8 bases from V and 6 bases from J, leaving 15 bases between. Germline values: CDR1 SGHTA, CDR2 FQGTGA. CDR3 in DNA: TGTGCCAGCGGCTACAACCCGTTTGATACGCAGTATTTT. Translating gives CASGYNPFDTQYF.

As concerns this clonotype: A clone one base away is much larger, so this may be a read error. The chain couples TRBV27 to TRBJ2-5, with 7 positions matching TRBD1. The CDR3 has 15 amino acids. Germline values: CDR1 MNHEY, CDR2 SMNVEV (reference sequence). CDR3 amino acids: CASSPTGAIQETQHF. The CDR3 nucleotides are TGTGCCAGCAGCCCCACAGGGGCCATCCAAGAGACCCAGCACTTC.

This clonotype was seen at least ten times. This chain connects TRBV28 to TRBJ1-6, with no clear D. The V end was cut by 4 bases, the J end by 8 bases, with 18 bases between. CDR3 length: 16 amino acids. Germline V gives CDR1 MDHEN, CDR2 SYDVKM. CDR3 sequence: CASSSLPGPTDSPLHF. The CDR3, as DNA: TGTGCCAGCAGTTCTCTACCGGGCCCTACCGATTCACCCCTCCACTTT.

This clonotype was seen repeatedly, ten times or more. CDR3 protein: CASSEGKDGETQYF. The CDR3 coding sequence is TGTGCCAGCAGTGAAGGCAAGGACGGAGAGACCCAGTACTTC. The gene calls are TRBV2 and TRBJ2-5; D gene uncertain. Trimming took off 1 base at V and 4 bases at J, with 10 bases between the two ends. Per germline, CDR1 SNHLY and CDR2 FYNNEI. The CDR3 contains 14 residues.

The sample holds many counts of this clonotype. The V and J genes are TRBV18 and TRBJ2-7; no clear D. This CDR3 has 15 residues. From germline, CDR1 is KGHSH and CDR2 LQKENI. The V gene lost 0 bases and the J gene lost 6 bases, with 15 bases spanning the gap. The CDR3 sequence is CASSPPSALRSEQYF. The DNA for the CDR3 is TGTGCCAGCTCACCACCGTCGGCTCTACGTAGCGAGCAGTACTTC.